This T cell receptor beta chain was identified during a study of blood T cell repertoires in COVID-19. About the research overall: PBMCs, B-cell-depleted T cells, or T cells provided the cDNA or gDNA that made up the material.

Sequencing was performed with immunoSEQ multiplex PCR; in TCRdb, only in-frame clones are kept and a portion is missing. The sample includes under 150,000 clones, approximately 84% seen only once; the top ten take 18%. Material for sequencing was peripheral blood. This clonotype was sampled from a woman in her 50s who had recovered from COVID-19.

In DNA form, the CDR3 reads TGTGCCATCACCGCCGGGACTAGCGGGGGGACCTACAATGAGCAGTTCTTC. Residues: CAITAGTSGGTYNEQFF. The chain employs TRBV10-3 and TRBJ2-1; TRBD2 agrees at 15 bases. With 7 bases clipped from V and 2 bases from J, the junction kept 6 bases outside the gene matches. The V gene's germline CDR1 is ENHRY and CDR2 SYGVKD. The CDR3 spans 17 residues.